Following are 21 T cell receptor beta chains from one sample sequenced in a study of post-analysis software for immune sequencing data. No cognate antigen is known for these TCRs. Whole-study findings and limits: TRBV5-6, TRBV5-1 and TRBV20-1 belonged to a set of roughly 5 TRBV segments that were more frequent in patients than controls.

Tagging with unique molecular identifiers was a feature of the TCR beta cDNA libraries. Via MiXCR, TCRdb re-called the PCR reads, giving one row per CDR3 protein. The sample carries about 680,000 distinct CDR3 sequences, roughly three fifths recorded once. Sequencing was done on a sample of blood. The receptors derive from a girl aged 2-9 years with multiple sclerosis.

This clonotype was detected only a few times. The chain employs TRBV10-2 and TRBJ1-1; 10 bases align to TRBD1. Germline CDR1 reads WSHSY; CDR2 reads SAAADI. V lost 9 bases and J lost 1; bases outside the gene matches: 8. CDR3 size: 15 residues. The CDR3 DNA reads TGCGCCAGTCAGACAGGGGGCGACGGGAACACTGAAGCTTTCTTT. It specifies CASQTGGDGNTEAFF.

In the case of this clonotype: The junction departs from the called germline gene at one end, perhaps through a read error. This chain connects TRBV7-7 to TRBJ2-5; 7 bases are a match to TRBD1. Looked up from germline, CDR1 is SSHAT and CDR2 is FNYEAQ (reference sequence). The CDR3 loop spans 15 amino acids. CDR3 in DNA: TGTGCTAGCAGCTTAACCGGACAGGACGGAGAGACCCAGTACTTC. It is translated as CASSLTGQDGETQYF. Based on the CDR3 plus reference TRBV7-7 and TRBJ2-5, the full variable domain is GAGVSQSPRYKVTKRGQDVTLRCDPISSHATLYWYQQALGQGPEFLTYFNYEAQPDKSGLPSDRFSAERPEGSISTLTIQRTEQRDSAMYRCASSLTGQDGETQYFGPGTRLLVL.

The chain is built from TRBV7-2 and TRBJ1-1; D may be TRBD1 (5 bases). The CDR3 has 14 residues. Germline V gene lookup returns CDR1 SGHTA and CDR2 FQGNSA. The ends were cut back, 4 bases at V and 3 bases at J, with 12 bases in the middle. The CDR3 coding sequence is TGTGCCAGCAGCTACCGAGTGGGGGACACTGAAGCTTTCTTT. Translation gives CASSYRVGDTEAFF.

The CDR3 loop is CASSLVVRVEGEQYF. The CDR3 nucleotides read TGTGCCAGCAGCTTAGTCGTGCGCGTCGAGGGTGAGCAGTACTTC. V usage is TRBV7-2 and J usage is TRBJ2-7; possibly TRBD2 for D (5 bases). Per the germline V gene, CDR1 is SGHTA and CDR2 is FQGNSA. CDR3 length: 15 amino acids. Trimming took 1 base from V and 7 from J, leaving 17 bases between them.

The V and J genes are TRBV29-1 and TRBJ2-1, with D possibly matching TRBD2 (6 bases). Germline V CDR1 and CDR2: SQVTM, ANQGSEA. CDR3 size: 14 residues. Trimming removed 5 bases from V and 4 bases from J, with 15 bases in between. The CDR3 is CSVSPGLLYNEQFF. As DNA, the CDR3 is TGCAGCGTTTCTCCGGGACTCCTATACAATGAGCAGTTCTTC.

V is TRBV10-3 and J is TRBJ2-5, with D tentatively TRBD1 or TRBD2 (6 bases each). This CDR3 has 15 residues. Germline V CDR1 and CDR2: ENHRY, SYGVKD. The V gene lost 3 bases and the J gene lost 5 bases, with 16 bases spanning the gap. CDR3 protein: CAISDPPGARETQYF. The CDR3, as DNA: TGTGCCATCAGTGATCCCCCGGGGGCGCGGGAGACCCAGTACTTC.

The rearrangement links TRBV10-1 to TRBJ2-2; D gene uncertain. Trimming stripped 10 bases from V and 2 bases from J, with 11 bases between. Per the germline V gene, CDR1 is WNHNN and CDR2 is SYGVQD (reference sequence). The CDR3 runs 13 residues. The CDR3 coding sequence is TGCGCCACCACTAAGCCCAACACCGGGGAGCTGTTTTTT. Translating gives CATTKPNTGELFF.

With respect to this clonotype: A much more abundant neighbour one base away suggests this may be a read error. The gene calls are TRBV5-1 and TRBJ2-1; 7 nucleotides match TRBD1. V trimming: 0 bases; J trimming: 5 bases; junction bases outside the gene matches: 2. In germline, CDR1 is SGHRS, CDR2 YFSETQ. The CDR3 is made up of 14 amino acids. CDR3 coding DNA: TGCGCCAGCAGCTTGGGGGACAGCCACAATGAGCAGTTCTTC. Its translation: CASSLGDSHNEQFF.

There are a few counts of this clonotype. V usage is TRBV12-3 or TRBV12-4 and J usage is TRBJ1-1, with TRBD1 identical over 8 bases. The CDR3 has 12 amino acids. The trim removed 7 bases at V and 6 bases at J, leaving 4 bases unmatched. This CDR3 reads CASMTGAAEAFF. The CDR3 nucleotides read TGTGCCAGCATGACAGGGGCCGCTGAAGCTTTCTTT.

The chain combines TRBV4-1 with TRBJ2-5; perhaps D is TRBD1 or TRBD2 (6 bases each). The DNA end is a closer match to TRBJ2-7, so the J assignment may be wrong. The CDR3 contains 15 residues. CDR1 and CDR2 (germline): MGHRA, YSYEKL. The CDR3 protein is CASSQDAGGDYEQYF. The CDR3 DNA follows: TGCGCCAGCAGCCAAGATGCCGGGGGCGATTACGAGCAGTACTTC.

This clonotype was picked up one time. This chain links TRBV10-3 with TRBJ2-1, with D possibly matching TRBD2 (6 bases). Germline CDR1 ENHRY, CDR2 SYGVKD. This CDR3 contains 15 residues. The V end lost 0 bases, the J end lost 10 bases, and 16 bases lay between the germline ends. CDR3: CAISESSGPGGEQFF. Written as DNA, the CDR3 is TGTGCCATCAGTGAGTCTAGCGGTCCCGGAGGAGAGCAGTTCTTC.

The chain is built from TRBV4-1 and TRBJ2-1, with 10 bases that match TRBD2. Trimming took 4 bases from V and 8 from J; bases not matched to a gene: 14. The germline V gene encodes CDR1 MGHRA and CDR2 YSYEKL. The CDR3 contains 17 residues. Here the CDR3 reads CASSPRTSGLVLDEQFF. CDR3 bases: TGCGCCAGCAGCCCAAGGACTAGCGGCCTCGTTTTGGATGAGCAGTTCTTC.

J is TRBJ2-1 and V is TRBV6-5, with 10 nucleotides matching TRBD2. V gave up 2 bases and J gave up 6 bases; unmatched junction bases: 4. The CDR3 has 15 amino acids. Germline CDR1 and CDR2: MNHEY and SVGAGI. This chain's CDR3 is CASSYQASGSNEQFF. For the CDR3, the DNA is TGTGCCAGCAGTTACCAGGCTAGCGGGAGCAATGAGCAGTTCTTC.

This chain uses TRBV9 with TRBJ2-5; the match to TRBD2 covers 10 bases. The CDR3 totals 15 residues. In germline, CDR1 is SGDLS, CDR2 YYNGEE. V shed 0 bases, J shed 7 bases, and the junction held 6 bases outside the gene matches. CDR3 bases: TGTGCCAGCAGCGTAGATCAGCGGGAGGGGGTGACCCAGTACTTC. Its translation: CASSVDQREGVTQYF.

There are a few counts of this clonotype. The genes are TRBV10-2 and TRBJ2-1; D is unclear. The CDR3 sequence is 17 residues long. Germline V CDR1 and CDR2: WSHSY, SAAADI. Trimming stripped 7 bases from V and 4 bases from J, with 23 bases between. The CDR3: CASNPLTGKDDYNEQFF. In DNA form, the CDR3 reads TGCGCCAGCAATCCCTTAACGGGCAAGGACGATTACAATGAGCAGTTCTTC.

This clonotype was found a few times. The gene calls are TRBV11-2 and TRBJ2-6; no firm D call. CDR3 size: 16 residues. Germline CDR1 is SGHAT and CDR2 is FQNNGV. The V end lost 5 bases, the J end lost 0 bases, and 11 bases lay between the germline ends. In nucleotides, the CDR3 is TGTGCCAGCAGCCCGCGGCTTGACTCTGGGGCCAACGTCCTGACTTTC. It is translated as CASSPRLDSGANVLTF.

The chain uses TRBV6-5 and TRBJ2-3; D gene unclear. The CDR3 runs to 12 residues. Germline assignment: CDR1 MNHEY and CDR2 SVGAGI. V gave up 4 bases and J gave up 7 bases, with 9 bases separating them. The CDR3 loop is CASSSQAHTQYF. In DNA form, the CDR3 reads TGTGCCAGCAGTTCCCAGGCCCATACGCAGTATTTT.

The V gene is TRBV2, the J gene TRBJ1-2; D gene uncertain. V was shortened by 9 bases and J by 7 bases, with 24 bases between the two germline ends. CDR3 size: 15 residues. Germline V gene sequence: CDR1 SNHLY, CDR2 FYNNEI. The CDR3: CASTTQIGLPGGYTF. The CDR3 DNA is TGTGCCAGTACAACCCAAATAGGGCTCCCGGGTGGCTACACCTTC.

The chain combines TRBV5-1 with TRBJ2-2; D is ambiguous. The CDR3 consists of 14 residues. The V and J ends lost 4 bases and 4 bases respectively, with 11 bases between them. Germline V CDR1 and CDR2: SGHRS, YFSETQ. CDR3 sequence: CASSRIGATGELFF. The DNA for the CDR3 is TGCGCCAGCAGCCGCATTGGCGCCACCGGGGAGCTGTTTTTT.

In the case of this clonotype: One end of the junction fails to match germline, which may point to a read error. The chain uses TRBV12-3 or TRBV12-4 and TRBJ2-1, with D perhaps TRBD1 (6 bases). There are 15 residues in the CDR3. As DNA, the CDR3 is TGTGCCTGCAGATCCGGGACATACTCCTACAATGAGCAGTTCTTC. Encoded protein: CACRSGTYSYNEQFF.

The chain recombines TRBV20-1 with TRBJ1-1, with D perhaps TRBD1 (6 bases). Germline V lookup: CDR1 DFQATT, CDR2 SNEGSKA (reference sequence). Trimming stripped 0 bases from V and 10 bases from J, with 15 bases between. This CDR3 has 13 residues. The CDR3 DNA reads TGCAGTGCTAGAGATTGGCAGGGGATCGGAGCTTTCTTT. Translation gives CSARDWQGIGAFF.